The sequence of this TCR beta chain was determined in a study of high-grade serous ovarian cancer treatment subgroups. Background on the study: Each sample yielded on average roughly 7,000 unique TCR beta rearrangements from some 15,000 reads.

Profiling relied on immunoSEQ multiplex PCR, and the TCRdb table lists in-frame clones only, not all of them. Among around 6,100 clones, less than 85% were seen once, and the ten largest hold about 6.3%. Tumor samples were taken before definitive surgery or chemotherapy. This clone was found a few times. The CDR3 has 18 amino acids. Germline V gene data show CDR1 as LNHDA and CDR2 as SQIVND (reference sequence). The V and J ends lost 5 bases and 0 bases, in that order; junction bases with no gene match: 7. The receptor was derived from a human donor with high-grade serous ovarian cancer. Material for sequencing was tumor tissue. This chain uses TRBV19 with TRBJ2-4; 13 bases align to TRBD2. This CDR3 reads CASSAGTSGKLAKNIQYF. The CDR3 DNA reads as TGTGCCAGTAGTGCCGGGACTAGCGGGAAACTAGCCAAAAACATTCAGTACTTC.